The 2 T cell receptor beta chains presented below share a single source sample, sequenced in a study of cytomegalovirus exposure and HLA in healthy donors. A multiplex PCR was run with 60 Vbeta primers and 13 Jbeta primers. Assay: immunoSEQ multiplex PCR; the TCRdb copy retains only in-frame clones and omits some. The sample has approximately 95,000 clones, just under 80% seen once; the top ten hold 4.1%. The specimen sequenced was PBMCs. These receptors originate from a woman aged 40 to 55 in good health and CMV-seropositive.

The rearrangement joins TRBV5-1 to TRBJ1-1, with a possible D match to TRBD1 (6 bases). V lost 0 bases, J lost 5 bases, and 14 bases lay in between. Germline V lookup: CDR1 SGHRS, CDR2 YFSETQ. There are 15 residues in the CDR3. The CDR3 sequence: CASSLAGGAPTEAFF. CDR3 nucleotides: TGCGCCAGCAGCTTGGCCGGGGGGGCGCCTACTGAAGCTTTCTTT.

V is TRBV29-1 and J is TRBJ2-7, with 9 bases fitting TRBD1. The V gene end was trimmed by 4 bases and the J gene end by 2 bases; junction bases not matched to a gene: 6. This CDR3 contains 14 residues. CDR1 and CDR2 (germline): SQVTM, ANQGSEA. CDR3 region: CSVAAGQGTYEQYF. The CDR3 DNA reads TGCAGCGTTGCCGCGGGACAGGGAACCTACGAGCAGTACTTC.